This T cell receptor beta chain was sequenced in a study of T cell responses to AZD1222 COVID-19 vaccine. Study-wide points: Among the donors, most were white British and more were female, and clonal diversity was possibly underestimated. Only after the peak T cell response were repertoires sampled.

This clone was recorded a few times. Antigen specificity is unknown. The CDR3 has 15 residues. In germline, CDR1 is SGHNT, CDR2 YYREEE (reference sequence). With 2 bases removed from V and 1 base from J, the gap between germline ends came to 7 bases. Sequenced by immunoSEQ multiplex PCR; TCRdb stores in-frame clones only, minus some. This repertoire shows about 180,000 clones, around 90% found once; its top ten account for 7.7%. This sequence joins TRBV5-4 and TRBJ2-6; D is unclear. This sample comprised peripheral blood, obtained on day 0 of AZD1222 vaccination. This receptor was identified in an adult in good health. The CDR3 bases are TGTGCCAGCAGCTTAGAATTGTCTGGGGCCAACGTCCTGACTTTC. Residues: CASSLELSGANVLTF.